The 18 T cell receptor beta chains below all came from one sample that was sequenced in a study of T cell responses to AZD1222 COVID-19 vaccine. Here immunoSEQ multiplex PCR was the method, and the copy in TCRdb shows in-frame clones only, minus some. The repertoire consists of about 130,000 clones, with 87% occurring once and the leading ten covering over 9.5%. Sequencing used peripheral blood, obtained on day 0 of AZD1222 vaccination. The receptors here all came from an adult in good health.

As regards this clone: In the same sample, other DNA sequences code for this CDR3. The CDR3 spells CASSLASETQYF. The CDR3 region has the DNA TGTGCCAGCAGCTTAGCGAGCGAGACCCAGTACTTC. The J gene is TRBJ2-5, the V gene TRBV7-9, with D unclear. The ends were cut back, 0 bases at V and 5 bases at J, with 4 bases in the middle. Looked up from germline, CDR1 is SEHNR and CDR2 is FQNEAQ (reference sequence). The CDR3 is 12 amino acids. The full variable domain, in which reference TRBV7-9 and TRBJ2-5 provide the parts outside the CDR3, is DTGVSQNPRHKITKRGQNVTFRCDPISEHNRLYWYRQTLGQGPEFLTYFQNEAQLEKSRLLSDRFSAERPKGSFSTLEIQRTEQGDSAMYLCASSLASETQYFGPGTRLLVL.

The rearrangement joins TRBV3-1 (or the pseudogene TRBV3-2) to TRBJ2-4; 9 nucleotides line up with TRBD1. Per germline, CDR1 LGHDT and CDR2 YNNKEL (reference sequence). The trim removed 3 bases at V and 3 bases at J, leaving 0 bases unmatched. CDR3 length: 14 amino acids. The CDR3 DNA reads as TGTGCCAGCAGCCAGACAGGGGGCAAAAACATTCAGTACTTC. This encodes CASSQTGGKNIQYF.

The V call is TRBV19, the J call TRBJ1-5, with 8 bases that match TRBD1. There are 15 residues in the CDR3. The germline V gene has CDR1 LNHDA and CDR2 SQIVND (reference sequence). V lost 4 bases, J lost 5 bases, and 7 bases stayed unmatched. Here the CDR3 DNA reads TGTGCCAGTAGTAAGGACAGGGAGGGAGATCAGCCCCAGCATTTT. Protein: CASSKDREGDQPQHF.

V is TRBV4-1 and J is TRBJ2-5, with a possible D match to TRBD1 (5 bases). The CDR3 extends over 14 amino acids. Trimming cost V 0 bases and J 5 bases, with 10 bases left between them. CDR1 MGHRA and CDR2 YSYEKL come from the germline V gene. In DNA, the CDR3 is TGCGCCAGCAGCCAAGACGTGGCAGGGGAGACCCAGTACTTC. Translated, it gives CASSQDVAGETQYF.

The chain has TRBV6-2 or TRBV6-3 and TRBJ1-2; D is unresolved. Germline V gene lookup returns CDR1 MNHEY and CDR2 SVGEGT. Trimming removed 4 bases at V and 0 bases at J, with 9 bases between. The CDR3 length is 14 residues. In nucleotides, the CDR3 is TGTGCCAGCAGTTGGAGGCTAGCTAACTATGGCTACACCTTC. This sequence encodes CASSWRLANYGYTF.

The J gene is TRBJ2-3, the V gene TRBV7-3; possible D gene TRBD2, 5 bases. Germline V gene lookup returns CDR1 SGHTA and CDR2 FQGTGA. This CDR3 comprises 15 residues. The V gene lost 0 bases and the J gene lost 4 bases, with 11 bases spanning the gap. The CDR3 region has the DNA TGTGCCAGCAGCTTAACTGCGGGTTATGCAGATACGCAGTATTTT. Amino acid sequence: CASSLTAGYADTQYF. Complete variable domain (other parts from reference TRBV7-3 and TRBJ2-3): GAGVSQTPSNKVTEKGKYVELRCDPISGHTALYWYRQSLGQGPEFLIYFQGTGAADDSGLPNDRFFAVRPEGSVSTLKIQRTERGDSAVYLCASSLTAGYADTQYFGPGTRLTVL.

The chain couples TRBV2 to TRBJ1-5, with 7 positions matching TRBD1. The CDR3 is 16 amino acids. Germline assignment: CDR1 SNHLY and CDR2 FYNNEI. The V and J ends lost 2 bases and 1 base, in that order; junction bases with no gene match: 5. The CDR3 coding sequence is TGTGCCAGCAGTGAACGAGGGGGCGGGAGCAATCAGCCCCAGCATTTT. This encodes CASSERGGGSNQPQHF.

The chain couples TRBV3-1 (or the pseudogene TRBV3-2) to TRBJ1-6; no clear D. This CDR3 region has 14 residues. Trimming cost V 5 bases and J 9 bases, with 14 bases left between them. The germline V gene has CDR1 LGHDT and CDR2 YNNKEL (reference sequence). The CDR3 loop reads CASSFRGWISPLHF. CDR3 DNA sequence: TGTGCCAGCAGCTTCCGGGGTTGGATTTCACCCCTCCACTTT.

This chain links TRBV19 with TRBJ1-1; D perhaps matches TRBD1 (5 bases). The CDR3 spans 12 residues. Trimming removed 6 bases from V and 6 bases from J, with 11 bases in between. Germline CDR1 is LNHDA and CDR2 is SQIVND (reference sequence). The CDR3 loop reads CASRDPGSEAFF. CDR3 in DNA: TGTGCCAGTAGAGACCCAGGGTCTGAAGCTTTCTTT.

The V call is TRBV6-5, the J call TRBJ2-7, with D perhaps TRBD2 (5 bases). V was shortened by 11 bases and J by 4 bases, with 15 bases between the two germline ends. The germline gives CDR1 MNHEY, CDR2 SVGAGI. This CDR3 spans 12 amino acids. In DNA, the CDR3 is TGTGCCTGTTCCCTCGGGGTTTACGAGCAGTACTTC. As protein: CACSLGVYEQYF.

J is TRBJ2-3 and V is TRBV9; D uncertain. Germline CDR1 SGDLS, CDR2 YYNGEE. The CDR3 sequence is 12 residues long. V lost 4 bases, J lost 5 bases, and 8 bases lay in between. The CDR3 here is CASSPRLDTQYF. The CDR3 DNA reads TGTGCCAGCAGCCCAAGACTAGATACGCAGTATTTT. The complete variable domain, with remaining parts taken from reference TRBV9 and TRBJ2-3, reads DSGVTQTPKHLITATGQRVTLRCSPRSGDLSVYWYQQSLDQGLQFLIQYYNGEERAKGNILERFSAQQFPDLHSELNLSSLELGDSALYFCASSPRLDTQYFGPGTRLTVL.

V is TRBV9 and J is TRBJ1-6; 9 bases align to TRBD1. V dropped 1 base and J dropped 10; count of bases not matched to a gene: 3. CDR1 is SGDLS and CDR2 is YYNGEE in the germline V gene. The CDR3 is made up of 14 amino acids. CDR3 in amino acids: CASSVTGGQSPLHF. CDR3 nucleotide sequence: TGTGCCAGCAGCGTAACAGGGGGCCAGTCACCCCTCCACTTT.

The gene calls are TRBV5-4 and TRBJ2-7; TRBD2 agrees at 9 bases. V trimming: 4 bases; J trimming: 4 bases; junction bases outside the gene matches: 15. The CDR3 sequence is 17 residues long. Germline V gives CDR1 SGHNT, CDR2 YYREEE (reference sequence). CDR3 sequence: CASSPAGPSGAIYEQYF. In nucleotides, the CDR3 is TGTGCCAGCAGCCCCGCGGGTCCTAGCGGGGCGATATACGAGCAGTACTTC.

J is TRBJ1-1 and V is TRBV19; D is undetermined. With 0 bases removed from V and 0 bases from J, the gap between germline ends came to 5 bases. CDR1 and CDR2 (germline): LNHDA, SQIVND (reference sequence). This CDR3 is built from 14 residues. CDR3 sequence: CASSIDLMNTEAFF. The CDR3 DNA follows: TGTGCCAGTAGTATAGACCTCATGAACACTGAAGCTTTCTTT. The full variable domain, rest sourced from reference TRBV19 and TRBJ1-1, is DGGITQSPKYLFRKEGQNVTLSCEQNLNHDAMYWYRQDPGQGLRLIYYSQIVNDFQKGDIAEGYSVSREKKESFPLTVTSAQKNPTAFYLCASSIDLMNTEAFFGQGTRLTVV.

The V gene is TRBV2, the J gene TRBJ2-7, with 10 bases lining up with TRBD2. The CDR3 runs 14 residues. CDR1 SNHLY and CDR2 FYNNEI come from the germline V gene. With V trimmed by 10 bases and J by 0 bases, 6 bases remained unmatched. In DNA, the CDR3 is TGTGCCAAGGGACTAGCGAAATTCTCCTACGAGCAGTACTTC. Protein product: CAKGLAKFSYEQYF.

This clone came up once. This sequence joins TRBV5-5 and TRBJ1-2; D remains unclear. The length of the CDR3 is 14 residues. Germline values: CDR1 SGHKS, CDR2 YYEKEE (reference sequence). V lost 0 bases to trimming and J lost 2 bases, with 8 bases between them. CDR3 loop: CASSLAEGNYGYTF. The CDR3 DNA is TGTGCCAGCAGCTTGGCTGAGGGCAACTATGGCTACACCTTC.

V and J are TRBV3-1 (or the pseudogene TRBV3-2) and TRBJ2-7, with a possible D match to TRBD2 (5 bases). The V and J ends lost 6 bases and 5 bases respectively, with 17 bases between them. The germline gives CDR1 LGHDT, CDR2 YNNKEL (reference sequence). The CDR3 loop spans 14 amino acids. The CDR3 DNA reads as TGTGCCAGCAGTTCCAGCTCGGGGTCCCACGAGCAGTACTTC. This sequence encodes CASSSSSGSHEQYF.

The CDR3, as DNA: TGCGCCAGCAGCTTGGAAGGGGTCGCCGGGGAGCTGTTTTTT. Its protein is CASSLEGVAGELFF. The V gene is TRBV5-1, the J gene TRBJ2-2, with a weak D call TRBD1 (5 bases). CDR1 is SGHRS, CDR2 YFSETQ, per germline. V dropped 0 bases and J dropped 6 bases, with 9 bases sitting between them. The CDR3 is 14 amino acids. Filled out from reference TRBV5-1 and TRBJ2-2, the complete variable domain reads KAGVTQTPRYLIKTRGQQVTLSCSPISGHRSVSWYQQTPGQGLQFLFEYFSETQRNKGNFPGRFSGRQFSNSRSEMNVSTLELGDSALYLCASSLEGVAGELFFGEGSRLTVL.